This T cell receptor (beta chain) was observed in a study of blood T cells in healthy people across ages. Study-wide background: With template switching, about one barcoded beta molecule was captured per two T cells.

Per the germline V gene, CDR1 is LNHNV and CDR2 is YYDKDF (reference sequence). This CDR3 has 14 residues. The V end was cut by 0 bases, the J end by 7 bases, with 12 bases between. Overall study findings and caveats: CMV infection status of these donors was not known.

Those donating, healthy Caucasian individuals from Russia, were aged roughly 6 to 90. Isolating PBMCs gave at least 6 million of these cells per sample. With regard to this clonotype: The antigen is undetermined.

Sample-barcoded 5' priming and a J-beta primer mix drove a second PCR of roughly 7 to 11 cycles. TCRdb itself ran the 5' RACE reads through MiXCR, one entry per CDR3 protein. This sample has about 650,000 distinct CDR3 sequences, with 32% found just once. The chain carries TRBV15 and TRBJ1-2; no clear D. The sequencing input was blood. The source is an elderly woman in good health. The CDR3 nucleotides are TGTGCCACCAGCAGAGACAGGACCCGCGGTGGCTACACCTTC. Amino acid sequence: CATSRDRTRGGYTF.